This paragraph reports one TCR beta chain. The antigen remains undetermined. This may arise from a read error, as a much more abundant clone is one base away. The data are from a study of prognosis after radiotherapy for stage I lung cancer. The genomic DNA TCR beta CDR3 region underwent two rounds of multiplex PCR. The authors ran first-round PCR with primers specific to each TRBV and TRBJ gene. Universal primers were used for second-round PCR. MiXCR, run by TCRdb on the multiplex PCR reads, gives a single entry per CDR3 protein. Seen here are 15,000 to 20,000 distinct CDR3 sequences, 40% to 50% observed once, and the top ten hold 35% to 50%. V lost 4 bases and J lost 5; bases outside the gene matches: 9. The CDR3 runs to 16 residues. In germline, CDR1 is KGHDR, CDR2 SFDVKD. Findings and caveats of the study: The study left the tumor specificity of the expanded TCR clones undetermined.

The sequencing used PBMCs, collected before or after stereotactic body radiation therapy (not recorded which). V is TRBV24-1 and J is TRBJ2-5; 10 nucleotides match TRBD1. This receptor was taken from a donor aged 50 or older with non-small cell lung cancer. CDR3 region: CATSETQGQGTETQYF. Here the CDR3 DNA reads TGTGCCACCAGTGAAACTCAGGGACAGGGGACGGAGACCCAGTACTTC.